The 15 T cell receptor beta chains listed next were all sequenced from one sample in a study of shared clonotypes between healthy human individuals. Naive-designated CD8 cells lacked CD45RO, were positively enriched for CCR7, and omitted terminally differentiated effector memory CD45RA+ cells. Some clones are missing from TCRdb's copy, which holds only in-frame ones; the method was immunoSEQ multiplex PCR. The sample has about 2.1 million clones, approximately 92% seen once. Sequencing was carried out using naive CD8+ T cells from PBMCs. The source of these receptors is a man aged 18 to 30 in good health. Some clones in this sample may be carry-over from other donors' samples.

CDR3 nucleotide sequence: TGTGCCAGCAGATCTAGCGGGAGGGCCGCAGATACGCAGTATTTT. It specifies CASRSSGRAADTQYF. This chain links TRBV27 with TRBJ2-3; TRBD2 agrees at 12 bases. CDR1 MNHEY and CDR2 SMNVEV come from the germline V gene (reference sequence). The CDR3 covers 15 residues. V lost 6 bases to trimming and J lost 4 bases; unmatched junction nucleotides: 5.

J is TRBJ1-1 and V is TRBV5-1; D not certain. V was cut by 0 bases and J by 4 bases, with 16 bases left in between. Germline assignment: CDR1 SGHRS and CDR2 YFSETQ. This CDR3 spans 16 amino acids. The CDR3 reads CASSLEPTAKRTEAFF. As DNA, the CDR3 is TGCGCCAGCAGCTTGGAACCCACAGCCAAGCGCACTGAAGCTTTCTTT. The complete variable domain, with remaining parts taken from reference TRBV5-1 and TRBJ1-1, reads KAGVTQTPRYLIKTRGQQVTLSCSPISGHRSVSWYQQTPGQGLQFLFEYFSETQRNKGNFPGRFSGRQFSNSRSEMNVSTLELGDSALYLCASSLEPTAKRTEAFFGQGTRLTVV.

V and J are TRBV7-9 and TRBJ2-7, with D possibly called TRBD1 or TRBD2 (5 bases each). V was clipped by 5 bases and J by 4 bases, with 15 bases between them. The CDR3 is 14 amino acids. The germline V gene has CDR1 SEHNR and CDR2 FQNEAQ (reference sequence). The CDR3 loop reads CASSPGAVNYEQYF. The CDR3 coding sequence is TGTGCCAGCAGCCCCGGGGCTGTCAATTACGAGCAGTACTTC. Full variable domain (rest looked up from reference TRBV7-9 and TRBJ2-7): DTGVSQNPRHKITKRGQNVTFRCDPISEHNRLYWYRQTLGQGPEFLTYFQNEAQLEKSRLLSDRFSAERPKGSFSTLEIQRTEQGDSAMYLCASSPGAVNYEQYFGPGTRLTVT.

The chain uses TRBV27 and TRBJ2-3; TRBD1 matches 8 bases. The germline V gene encodes CDR1 MNHEY and CDR2 SMNVEV (reference sequence). The CDR3 runs 15 residues. Trimming cost V 2 bases and J 2 bases; bases outside gene matches: 3. CDR3 in amino acids: CASSLKQGVTDTQYF. The DNA of the CDR3 is TGTGCCAGCAGTTTAAAACAGGGGGTCACAGATACGCAGTATTTT.

This clone has a single count. The rearrangement uses TRBV4-1 and TRBJ2-5; 7 bases map to TRBD1. The V and J ends lost 4 bases and 0 bases, in that order; junction bases with no gene match: 5. The CDR3 spans 15 residues. The V gene's germline CDR1 is MGHRA and CDR2 YSYEKL. The CDR3 DNA reads as TGCGCCAGCAGCCGCCGACAGGGCCACCAAGAGACCCAGTACTTC. Protein product: CASSRRQGHQETQYF.

V usage is TRBV7-8 and J usage is TRBJ2-5; 9 bases are a match to TRBD2. The CDR3 consists of 18 residues. Per germline, CDR1 SGHVS and CDR2 FQNEAQ. V lost 5 bases, J lost 5 bases, and 18 bases stayed unmatched. The CDR3: CASSPTGALAGRAETQYF. CDR3 DNA: TGTGCCAGCAGCCCTACGGGAGCCCTAGCGGGGCGCGCGGAGACCCAGTACTTC.

The chain uses TRBV19 and TRBJ2-7, with 9 bases that match TRBD1. The junction had 10 bases not matched to a gene; V was cut back by 3 bases and J by 7 bases. The CDR3 consists of 15 residues. Germline V CDR1 and CDR2: LNHDA, SQIVND (reference sequence). CDR3 amino acids: CASSIPGQGADEQYF. CDR3 nucleotides: TGTGCCAGTAGTATTCCGGGACAGGGTGCGGATGAGCAGTACTTC.

This clone was detected only once. The chain is built from TRBV5-4 and TRBJ2-1; no firm D call. Trimming stripped 0 bases from V and 7 bases from J, with 11 bases between. The CDR3 totals 14 residues. CDR1 SGHNT and CDR2 YYREEE come from the germline V gene (reference sequence). The chain's CDR3 is CASSLAGSLNEQFF. The CDR3 nucleotides are TGTGCCAGCAGCTTGGCTGGAAGCCTTAATGAGCAGTTCTTC.

The V gene is TRBV27, the J gene TRBJ2-2; TRBD2 agrees at 11 bases. With V trimmed by 7 bases and J by 7 bases, 20 bases remained unmatched. The CDR3 runs to 19 residues. CDR1 is MNHEY, CDR2 SMNVEV, per germline (reference sequence). The CDR3 DNA sequence: TGTGCCAGCACCAACTTCGGACTAGCGGGTCCCGGGCTGGGCGGGGAGCTGTTTTTT. Protein sequence: CASTNFGLAGPGLGGELFF.

The chain couples TRBV7-9 to TRBJ2-5, with D possibly matching TRBD2 (6 bases). Germline V gene data show CDR1 as SEHNR and CDR2 as FQNEAQ (reference sequence). V lost 3 bases, J lost 2 bases, and 13 bases lay in between. There are 15 residues in the CDR3. The chain's CDR3 is CASSFIHAGQETQYF. In nucleotides, the CDR3 is TGTGCCAGCAGCTTTATACACGCGGGGCAAGAGACCCAGTACTTC. Drawing the rest from reference TRBV7-9 and TRBJ2-5, the complete variable domain is DTGVSQNPRHKITKRGQNVTFRCDPISEHNRLYWYRQTLGQGPEFLTYFQNEAQLEKSRLLSDRFSAERPKGSFSTLEIQRTEQGDSAMYLCASSFIHAGQETQYFGPGTRLLVL.

On this clone: This specimen includes other DNA sequences encoding the same CDR3. The chain has TRBV9 and TRBJ2-7; 9 bases fit TRBD1. With 4 bases clipped from V and 5 bases from J, the junction kept 10 bases outside the gene matches. CDR3 length equals 15 residues. The germline gives CDR1 SGDLS, CDR2 YYNGEE. The CDR3 coding sequence is TGTGCCAGCAGCCCCACCGGGACAGGGAGCCACGAGCAGTACTTC. This sequence encodes CASSPTGTGSHEQYF.

This rearrangement joins TRBV27 to TRBJ2-1; TRBD2 matches 9 bases. After removal of 5 bases from V and 0 bases from J, the junction contained 11 bases not matched to a gene. Per germline, CDR1 MNHEY and CDR2 SMNVEV (reference sequence). The CDR3 loop spans 18 amino acids. CDR3 sequence: CASSGLTSGRSSYNEQFF. CDR3 bases: TGTGCCAGCAGTGGATTGACTAGCGGTAGAAGCTCCTACAATGAGCAGTTCTTC.

The chain couples TRBV9 to TRBJ2-2, with D perhaps matching TRBD1 (5 bases). CDR3 length equals 17 residues. From germline, CDR1 is SGDLS and CDR2 YYNGEE. V shed 0 bases and J shed 0 bases, with 12 bases lying between them. The CDR3 nucleotides read TGTGCCAGCAGCGTAGTCAATAGGGGCCCGAACACCGGGGAGCTGTTTTTT. Amino acids: CASSVVNRGPNTGELFF.

This sequence joins TRBV6-5 and TRBJ2-7; D is possibly TRBD1 (5 bases). V was trimmed by 2 bases and J by 5 bases, leaving 10 bases between them. Germline V gene lookup returns CDR1 MNHEY and CDR2 SVGAGI. The CDR3 sequence is 13 residues long. CDR3 region: CASSYLQGDEQYF. DNA of the CDR3: TGTGCCAGCAGTTACCTTCAGGGCGACGAGCAGTACTTC.

Only one count was recorded for this clone. The chain employs TRBV7-8 and TRBJ2-1; no clear D gene. V was shortened by 1 base and J by 10 bases, with 8 bases between the two germline ends. CDR1 and CDR2 (germline): SGHVS, FQNEAQ. The CDR3 spans 12 residues. The CDR3 sequence is CASSLVGPEQFF. CDR3 bases: TGTGCCAGCAGCTTAGTAGGCCCCGAGCAGTTCTTC.